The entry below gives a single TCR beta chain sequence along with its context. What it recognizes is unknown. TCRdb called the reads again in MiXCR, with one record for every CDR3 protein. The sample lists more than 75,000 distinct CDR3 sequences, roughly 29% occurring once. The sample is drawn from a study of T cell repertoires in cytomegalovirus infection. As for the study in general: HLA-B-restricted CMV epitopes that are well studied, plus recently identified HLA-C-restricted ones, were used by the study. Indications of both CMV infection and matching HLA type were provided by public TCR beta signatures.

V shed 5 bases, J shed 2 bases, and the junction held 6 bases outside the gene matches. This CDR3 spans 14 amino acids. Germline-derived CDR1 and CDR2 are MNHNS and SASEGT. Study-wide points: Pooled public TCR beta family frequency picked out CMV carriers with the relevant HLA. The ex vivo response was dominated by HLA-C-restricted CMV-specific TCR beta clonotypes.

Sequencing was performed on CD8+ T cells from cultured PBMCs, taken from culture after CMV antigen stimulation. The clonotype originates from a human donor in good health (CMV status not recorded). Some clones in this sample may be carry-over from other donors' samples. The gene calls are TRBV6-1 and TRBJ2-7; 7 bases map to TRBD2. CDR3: CASSFTGTTYEQYF. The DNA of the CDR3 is TGTGCCAGCAGTTTTACCGGGACTACCTACGAGCAGTACTTC.